The rows below give T cell receptor beta chains drawn from one sample of a study of CD8 T cells in ankylosing spondylitis. TCRdb re-analysed the 5' RACE reads in MiXCR, keeping a single row per CDR3 protein. In the table there are 200,000 to 250,000 distinct CDR3 sequences, around 24% of which are singletons. The sequenced sample consisted of blood, either unsorted or a sorted T cell fraction (not recorded which). The receptors shown here come from a male donor with ankylosing spondylitis or in good health (not recorded which). The CDR3 runs from the conserved cysteine through the conserved F or W. Fields, in order: CDR3 protein, CDR3 DNA, V gene, clone size, J gene, D gene. The D gene is left open where the match is weak. Clone size is shown for a subset of rows, as once, few, many or a class of expanded clone.

CDR3aa: CASSSPGLVTFF
CDR3nt: TGTGCCAGCAGTTCCCCGGGACTAGTAACGTTCTTC
v_gene: TRBV28
abundance: many
j_gene: TRBJ2-1
d_gene: TRBD2

CDR3aa: CASSPSRVLEQFF
CDR3nt: TGTGCCAGCAGCCCTTCCAGGGTACTGGAGCAGTTCTTC
v_gene: TRBV5-5
abundance: NA
j_gene: TRBJ2-1
d_gene: NA

CDR3aa: CASQGVGTGGSEQYF
CDR3nt: TGTGCCAGTCAAGGAGTGGGGACAGGGGGATCCGAGCAGTACTTC
v_gene: TRBV12-3/TRBV12-4
abundance: many
j_gene: TRBJ2-7
d_gene: TRBD1

CDR3aa: CASSLVPGAETQYF
CDR3nt: TGTGCCAGCAGCTTAGTACCGGGAGCAGAGACCCAGTACTTC
v_gene: TRBV7-2
abundance: NA
j_gene: TRBJ2-5
d_gene: NA

CDR3aa: CSANRGNQPQHF
CDR3nt: TGCAGTGCTAATAGGGGCAATCAGCCCCAGCATTTT
v_gene: TRBV20-1
abundance: NA
j_gene: TRBJ1-5
d_gene: NA

CDR3aa: CASSLQVRTEAFF
CDR3nt: TGTGCCAGCAGTTTACAGGTGAGGACTGAAGCTTTCTTT
v_gene: TRBV12-3/TRBV12-4
abundance: many
j_gene: TRBJ1-1
d_gene: NA

CDR3aa: CSARATTSSNEQFF
CDR3nt: TGCAGTGCTAGGGCTACCACTAGTTCCAATGAGCAGTTCTTC
v_gene: TRBV20-1
abundance: few
j_gene: TRBJ2-1
d_gene: NA

CDR3aa: CASSLGGFGEQYF
CDR3nt: TGTGCCAGCAGCTTAGGAGGATTCGGGGAGCAGTACTTC
v_gene: TRBV7-6
abundance: few
j_gene: TRBJ2-7
d_gene: NA

CDR3aa: CATSRDVGTNTGELFF
CDR3nt: TGTGCCACCAGCAGAGATGTGGGAACGAACACCGGGGAGCTGTTTTTT
v_gene: TRBV15
abundance: NA
j_gene: TRBJ2-2
d_gene: NA

CDR3aa: CASSPGSDTEAFF
CDR3nt: TGTGCCAGCTCACCAGGGAGCGATACTGAAGCTTTCTTT
v_gene: TRBV18
abundance: NA
j_gene: TRBJ1-1
d_gene: NA

CDR3aa: CSVAGGLSTGELFF
CDR3nt: TGCAGCGTTGCGGGGGGCCTAAGCACCGGGGAGCTGTTTTTT
v_gene: TRBV29-1
abundance: NA
j_gene: TRBJ2-2
d_gene: NA

CDR3aa: CSARVSLAGFRDTQYF
CDR3nt: TGCAGTGCTAGAGTCAGTCTAGCGGGATTCAGAGATACGCAGTATTTT
v_gene: TRBV20-1
abundance: few
j_gene: TRBJ2-3
d_gene: TRBD2

CDR3aa: CSARDRGQPGEQYF
CDR3nt: TGCAGTGCTAGAGATCGAGGACAGCCGGGCGAGCAGTACTTC
v_gene: TRBV20-1
abundance: many
j_gene: TRBJ2-7
d_gene: NA

CDR3aa: CASSQSRHLSYEQYF
CDR3nt: TGTGCCAGCAGCCAAAGCCGACACCTCTCCTACGAGCAGTACTTC
v_gene: TRBV7-2
abundance: NA
j_gene: TRBJ2-7
d_gene: NA

CDR3aa: CASSWGQGGETQYF
CDR3nt: TGTGCCAGCAGCTGGGGACAGGGTGGGGAGACCCAGTACTTC
v_gene: TRBV5-5
abundance: many
j_gene: TRBJ2-5
d_gene: TRBD1

CDR3aa: CASSLGAENQPQHF
CDR3nt: TGCGCCAGCAGCTTAGGTGCAGAAAATCAGCCCCAGCATTTT
v_gene: TRBV5-1
abundance: many
j_gene: TRBJ1-5
d_gene: NA

CDR3aa: CASSPAKLFLGETQYF
CDR3nt: TGTGCCAGCTCACCGGCCAAGCTTTTTTTGGGAGAGACCCAGTACTTC
v_gene: TRBV18
abundance: NA
j_gene: TRBJ2-5
d_gene: NA

CDR3aa: CASSSAGGNQPQHF
CDR3nt: TGCGCCAGCAGCTCTGCTGGAGGGAATCAGCCCCAGCATTTT
v_gene: TRBV5-1
abundance: many
j_gene: TRBJ1-5
d_gene: NA

CDR3aa: CSAPLGQGRYEQYF
CDR3nt: TGCAGTGCCCCCCTGGGGCAGGGGCGGTACGAGCAGTACTTC
v_gene: TRBV20-1
abundance: NA
j_gene: TRBJ2-7
d_gene: NA

CDR3aa: CASSVGVTSGIQETQYF
CDR3nt: TGTGCCAGCAGCGTAGGGGTGACTAGCGGTATCCAAGAGACCCAGTACTTC
v_gene: TRBV9
abundance: many
j_gene: TRBJ2-5
d_gene: TRBD2

CDR3aa: CASSPGQGGYGYTF
CDR3nt: TGTGCCAGCAGTCCGGGACAGGGCGGCTATGGCTACACCTTC
v_gene: TRBV12-3/TRBV12-4
abundance: many
j_gene: TRBJ1-2
d_gene: TRBD1

CDR3aa: CASSLHPPYSGANVLTF
CDR3nt: TGTGCCAGCAGCTTACACCCACCCTACTCTGGGGCCAACGTCCTGACTTTC
v_gene: TRBV7-2
abundance: few
j_gene: TRBJ2-6
d_gene: NA

CDR3aa: CSVKTSGKDNEQFF
CDR3nt: TGCAGCGTTAAGACTAGCGGAAAGGACAATGAGCAGTTCTTC
v_gene: TRBV29-1
abundance: many
j_gene: TRBJ2-1
d_gene: TRBD2

CDR3aa: CASSRTGGGRDEQYF
CDR3nt: TGTGCCAGCAGTCGGACAGGGGGCGGTCGGGACGAGCAGTACTTC
v_gene: TRBV6-1
abundance: few
j_gene: TRBJ2-7
d_gene: TRBD1

CDR3aa: CASSQDQAGTSPLHF
CDR3nt: TGTGCCAGCAGCCAAGACCAAGCGGGGACCTCACCCCTCCACTTT
v_gene: TRBV4-2
abundance: few
j_gene: TRBJ1-6
d_gene: NA